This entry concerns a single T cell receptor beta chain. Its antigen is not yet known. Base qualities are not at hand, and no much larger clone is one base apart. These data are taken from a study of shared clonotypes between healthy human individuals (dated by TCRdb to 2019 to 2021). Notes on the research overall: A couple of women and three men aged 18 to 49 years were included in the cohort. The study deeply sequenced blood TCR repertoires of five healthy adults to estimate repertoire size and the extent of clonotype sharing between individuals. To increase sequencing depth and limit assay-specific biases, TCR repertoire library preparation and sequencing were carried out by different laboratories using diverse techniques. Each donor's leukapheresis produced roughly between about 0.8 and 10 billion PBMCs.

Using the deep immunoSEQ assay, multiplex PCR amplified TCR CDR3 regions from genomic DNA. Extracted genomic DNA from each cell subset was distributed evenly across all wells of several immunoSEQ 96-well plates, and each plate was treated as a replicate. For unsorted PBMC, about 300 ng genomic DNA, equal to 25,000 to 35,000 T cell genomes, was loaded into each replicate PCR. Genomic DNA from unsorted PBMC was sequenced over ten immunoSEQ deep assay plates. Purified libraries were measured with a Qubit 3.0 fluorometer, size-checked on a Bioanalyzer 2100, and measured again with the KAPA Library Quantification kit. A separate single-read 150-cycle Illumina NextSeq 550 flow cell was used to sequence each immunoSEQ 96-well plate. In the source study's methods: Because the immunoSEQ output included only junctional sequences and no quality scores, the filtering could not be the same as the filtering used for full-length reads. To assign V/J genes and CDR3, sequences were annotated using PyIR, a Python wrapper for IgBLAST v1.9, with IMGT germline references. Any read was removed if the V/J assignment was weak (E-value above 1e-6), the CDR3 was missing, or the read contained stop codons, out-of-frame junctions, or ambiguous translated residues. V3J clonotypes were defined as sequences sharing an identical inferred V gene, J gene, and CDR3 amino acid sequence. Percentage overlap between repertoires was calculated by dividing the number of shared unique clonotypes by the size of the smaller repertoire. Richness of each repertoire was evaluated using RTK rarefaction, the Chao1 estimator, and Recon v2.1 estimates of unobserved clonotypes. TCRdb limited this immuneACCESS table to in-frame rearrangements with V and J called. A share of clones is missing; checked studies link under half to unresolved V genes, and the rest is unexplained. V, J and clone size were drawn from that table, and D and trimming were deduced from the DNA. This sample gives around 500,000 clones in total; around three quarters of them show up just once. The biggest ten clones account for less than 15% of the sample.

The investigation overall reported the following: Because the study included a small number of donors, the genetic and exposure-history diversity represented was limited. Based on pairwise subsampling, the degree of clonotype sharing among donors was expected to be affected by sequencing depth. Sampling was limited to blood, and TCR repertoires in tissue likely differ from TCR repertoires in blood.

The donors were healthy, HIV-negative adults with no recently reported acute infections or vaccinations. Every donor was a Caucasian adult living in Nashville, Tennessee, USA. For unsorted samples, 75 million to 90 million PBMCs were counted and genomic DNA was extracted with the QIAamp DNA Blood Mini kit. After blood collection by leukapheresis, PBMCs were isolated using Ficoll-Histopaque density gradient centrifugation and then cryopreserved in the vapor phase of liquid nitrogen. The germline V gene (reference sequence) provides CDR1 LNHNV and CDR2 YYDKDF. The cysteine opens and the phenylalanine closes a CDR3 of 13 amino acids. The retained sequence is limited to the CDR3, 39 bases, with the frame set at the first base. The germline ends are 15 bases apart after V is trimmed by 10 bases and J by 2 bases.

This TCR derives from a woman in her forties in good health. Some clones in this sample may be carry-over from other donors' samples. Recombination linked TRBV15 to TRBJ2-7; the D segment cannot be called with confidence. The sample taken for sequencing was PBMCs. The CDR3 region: CASSTQVPYEQYF. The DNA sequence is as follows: TGTGCCAGCAGTACCCAGGTACCCTACGAGCAGTACTTC.